A single sample is the source of the 22 T cell receptor beta chains below, sequenced in a study of blood T cell repertoires in COVID-19. TCRdb's copy holds only in-frame clones and misses some; the assay was immunoSEQ multiplex PCR. The sample shows some 310,000 clones, around 86% of them seen only once. Sequenced: peripheral blood. The receptors derive from a man over 45 with active or convalescent COVID-19.

This clone was seen once. A much larger clone differs by one base, so this may be a read error. J is TRBJ1-1 and V is TRBV28, with 8 nucleotides matching TRBD1. CDR3 length: 13 amino acids. Trimming cost V 2 bases and J 4 bases; bases outside gene matches: 0. CDR1 and CDR2 (germline): MDHEN, SYDVKM. The CDR3 sequence is CASSLTGGTEAFF. CDR3 DNA sequence: TGTGCCAGCAGTTTAACAGGGGGCACTGAAGCTTTCTTT. The variable domain in full, with the rest retrieved from reference TRBV28 and TRBJ1-1, is DVKVTQSSRYLVKRTGEKVFLECVQDMDHENMFWYRQDPGLGLRLIYFSYDVKMKEKGDIPEGYSVSREKKERFSLILESASTNQTSMYLCASSLTGGTEAFFGQGTRLTVV.

This chain joins TRBV24-1 and TRBJ1-2, with 7 bases fitting TRBD1. Germline V CDR1 and CDR2: KGHDR, SFDVKD. Unmatched junction bases numbered 8, after V lost 2 bases and J lost 3 bases. The CDR3 extends over 16 amino acids. The CDR3 region is CATSDSRQGGYYGYTF. CDR3 coding DNA: TGTGCCACCAGTGATTCTAGACAGGGAGGCTACTATGGCTACACCTTC.

V usage is TRBV5-1 and J usage is TRBJ1-1, with D possibly TRBD1 on 6 matching bases. Per the germline V gene, CDR1 is SGHRS and CDR2 is YFSETQ. CDR3 length equals 14 residues. The ends were cut back, 9 bases at V and 8 bases at J, with 23 bases in the middle. This CDR3 reads CATATQGQPSEAFF. The DNA of the CDR3 is TGCGCCACCGCGACTCAAGGACAGCCTTCGGAAGCTTTCTTT.

This chain connects TRBV5-1 to TRBJ1-1; D gene ambiguous. There are 15 residues in the CDR3. Trimming shortened V by 2 bases and J by 0 bases, and 11 bases separated the two germline ends. Per the germline V gene, CDR1 is SGHRS and CDR2 is YFSETQ. CDR3 loop: CASSFSGLMNTEAFF. CDR3 nucleotides: TGCGCCAGCAGCTTCTCAGGCTTAATGAACACTGAAGCTTTCTTT.

J is TRBJ2-7 and V is TRBV30; 10 bases line up with TRBD1. CDR1 and CDR2 from the germline V gene are GTSNPN and SVGIG (reference sequence). The V and J ends lost 0 bases and 3 bases, in that order; junction bases with no gene match: 5. This CDR3 has 15 amino acids. DNA of the CDR3: TGTGCCTGGAGTGTATTAGGGACAGGGGACTACGAGCAGTACTTC. It encodes CAWSVLGTGDYEQYF.

V usage is TRBV18 and J usage is TRBJ1-5, with D uncertain. Germline values: CDR1 KGHSH, CDR2 LQKENI. The CDR3 runs 14 residues. Trimming left V 3 bases short and J 3 bases short, with 9 bases between. CDR3 loop: CASSPARDNQPQHF. CDR3 nucleotides: TGTGCCAGCTCACCGGCACGGGACAATCAGCCCCAGCATTTT.

V and J are TRBV24-1 and TRBJ1-1; 9 nucleotides line up with TRBD1. Losses at the gene ends were 2 bases for V and 5 bases for J; bases not matched to a gene: 5. The CDR3 extends over 15 amino acids. Germline V gene sequence: CDR1 KGHDR, CDR2 SFDVKD. CDR3 amino acids: CATSDSRTGATEAFF. The CDR3 DNA reads TGTGCCACCAGTGATTCGCGGACAGGGGCGACTGAAGCTTTCTTT.

The chain combines TRBV28 with TRBJ1-3; 8 bases agree with TRBD1. This CDR3 comprises 15 residues. V dropped 8 bases and J dropped 0; count of bases not matched to a gene: 6. Germline V gene data show CDR1 as MDHEN and CDR2 as SYDVKM. In DNA form, the CDR3 reads TGTGCCAGCGAATCAGGGGGCAGCTCTGGAAACACCATATATTTT. Amino acids: CASESGGSSGNTIYF.

The CDR3 here is CASSEALGGQETQYF. Here the CDR3 DNA reads TGTGCCAGCAGTGAAGCGCTTGGGGGGCAAGAGACCCAGTACTTC. The chain has TRBV2 and TRBJ2-5, with D maybe TRBD2 (6 bases). This CDR3 comprises 15 residues. Between the trimmed V and J ends, which lost 0 bases and 2 bases, there was a span of 10 bases. The germline gives CDR1 SNHLY, CDR2 FYNNEI.

This clone was seen only once. The chain has TRBV7-3 and TRBJ2-1, with 7 positions matching TRBD1. CDR1 and CDR2 from the germline V gene are SGHTA and FQGTGA. The CDR3 consists of 15 residues. With 2 bases clipped from V and 4 bases from J, the junction kept 5 bases outside the gene matches. The chain's CDR3 is CASSLWDSSYNEQFF. The CDR3 DNA is TGTGCCAGCAGCTTATGGGACAGCAGTTACAATGAGCAGTTCTTC.

The chain uses TRBV5-4 and TRBJ1-2; tentative D call: TRBD1 (6 bases). Trimming stripped 2 bases from V and 1 base from J, with 9 bases between. CDR3 length: 14 residues. CDR1 and CDR2 (germline): SGHNT, YYREEE (reference sequence). The CDR3 is CASSLRTDNYGYTF. Written as DNA, the CDR3 is TGTGCCAGCAGCTTAAGGACAGATAACTATGGCTACACCTTC.

V is TRBV6-6 and J is TRBJ2-7, with TRBD2 identical over 8 bases. Germline lookup yields CDR1 MNHNY and CDR2 SVGAGI (reference sequence). The trim removed 4 bases at V and 1 base at J, leaving 3 bases unmatched. The CDR3 runs 14 residues. The CDR3 protein is CASSSSGRSYEQYF. The DNA for the CDR3 is TGTGCCAGCAGTTCAAGCGGGAGATCCTACGAGCAGTACTTC.

The rearrangement joins TRBV7-2 to TRBJ2-7, with 14 bases aligning to TRBD2. Germline V lookup: CDR1 SGHTA, CDR2 FQGNSA. V gave up 1 base and J gave up 7 bases; unmatched junction bases: 3. The CDR3 spans 15 residues. CDR3 loop: CASSLGLAGGREQYF. In DNA, the CDR3 is TGTGCCAGCAGCTTAGGACTAGCGGGAGGGAGAGAGCAGTACTTC.

This clone occurred once. V and J are TRBV2 and TRBJ1-1; weak D call: TRBD1 (5 bases). The CDR3 length is 14 residues. The V end was cut by 3 bases, the J end by 3 bases, with 11 bases between. CDR1 is SNHLY and CDR2 is FYNNEI in the germline V gene. In DNA, the CDR3 is TGTGCCAGCAGTGATGGGGGGAGTGACACTGAAGCTTTCTTT. This translates into CASSDGGSDTEAFF.

This chain joins TRBV30 and TRBJ1-2, with D possibly matching TRBD1 (5 bases). CDR1 and CDR2 from the germline V gene are GTSNPN and SVGIG (reference sequence). There are 14 residues in the CDR3. Trimming pared 2 bases from V and 4 bases from J, leaving 14 bases between. CDR3 loop: CAWSHGLGPYGYTF. In nucleotides, the CDR3 is TGTGCCTGGAGTCATGGATTGGGGCCCTATGGCTACACCTTC.

This chain links TRBV27 with TRBJ1-1, with 8 bases lining up with TRBD1. Unmatched junction bases numbered 10, after V lost 6 bases and J lost 4 bases. This CDR3 is 15 amino acids long. CDR1 is MNHEY, CDR2 SMNVEV, per germline (reference sequence). CDR3 nucleotides: TGTGCCAGCAGGACAGGGGATATGAGGGCCACTGAAGCTTTCTTT. Residues: CASRTGDMRATEAFF.

V is TRBV29-1 and J is TRBJ2-1, with a tentative D call TRBD2 (6 bases). With 7 bases removed from V and 5 bases from J, the gap between germline ends came to 21 bases. CDR3 length: 15 residues. CDR1 and CDR2 from the germline V gene are SQVTM and ANQGSEA. The CDR3 reads CSAVRRVRRDNEQFF. The DNA for the CDR3 is TGCAGCGCTGTGCGTCGAGTTCGGAGGGACAATGAGCAGTTCTTC.

In its sample, this clone was seen a few times. The chain uses TRBV7-2 and TRBJ1-2; 8 bases map to TRBD1. V dropped 7 bases and J dropped 8; count of bases not matched to a gene: 9. This CDR3 contains 13 residues. Germline V gene data show CDR1 as SGHTA and CDR2 as FQGNSA. CDR3 in amino acids: CASKDRASGGYTF. The DNA of the CDR3 is TGTGCCAGCAAGGACAGGGCTTCGGGGGGCTACACCTTC.

V and J are TRBV9 and TRBJ2-1, with 7 nucleotides matching TRBD2. CDR1 and CDR2 from the germline V gene are SGDLS and YYNGEE. The CDR3 is 12 residues long. The V segment lost 7 bases and the J segment 6 bases; nucleotides outside the gene matches: 4. The CDR3 nucleotides read TGTGCCAGCTGGGGCGGGAGCAATGAGCAGTTCTTC. Translated, it gives CASWGGSNEQFF.

V and J are TRBV20-1 and TRBJ1-1; D perhaps matches TRBD1 (5 bases). CDR3 length: 14 amino acids. CDR1 is DFQATT and CDR2 is SNEGSKA in the germline V gene (reference sequence). Trimming pared 3 bases from V and 0 bases from J, leaving 11 bases between. The CDR3 DNA sequence: TGCAGTGCTAGTAGGGGCCAAATGAACACTGAAGCTTTCTTT. Translation: CSASRGQMNTEAFF.

This chain links TRBV7-9 with TRBJ2-1; TRBD2 matches 8 bases. The V gene end was trimmed by 4 bases and the J gene end by 9 bases; junction bases not matched to a gene: 17. The germline CDR1 and CDR2 sequences are SEHNR and FQNEAQ (reference sequence). CDR3 size: 17 residues. This CDR3 reads CASSSVYSGNLLGEQFF. The CDR3 nucleotides are TGTGCCAGCAGCTCGGTCTATAGCGGGAACCTCTTGGGTGAGCAGTTCTTC.

The J gene is TRBJ1-1, the V gene TRBV5-1; no reliable D call. The CDR3 extends over 15 amino acids. Germline CDR1 and CDR2: SGHRS and YFSETQ. V dropped 0 bases and J dropped 0 bases, with 9 bases sitting between them. The CDR3, as DNA: TGCGCCAGCAGCTTGGCGGGTCAGATGAACACTGAAGCTTTCTTT. Amino acids: CASSLAGQMNTEAFF.